This TCR beta chain is from a study of blood T cell repertoires in COVID-19. CDR1 SGDLS and CDR2 YYNGEE come from the germline V gene. The CDR3 extends over 18 amino acids. Trimming took 3 bases from V and 1 from J; bases not matched to a gene: 10. Original data processing: Cell counts per sample came from amplifying reference gene primers. Using immunoSEQ multiplex PCR, the repertoire was profiled, and TCRdb retains in-frame clones only, with some absent. V and J calls and clone size are as listed in that table; D and trimming were resolved from the DNA. The sample lists fewer than 140,000 clones, under 90% occurring once.

V and J are TRBV9 and TRBJ2-3, with TRBD2 identical over 11 bases. The sequence was collected from a woman aged 55-75 years with acute or convalescent COVID-19. Specimen: peripheral blood. This chain's CDR3 is CASSALDLAGGRTDTQYF. Written as DNA, the CDR3 is TGTGCCAGCAGCGCCTTGGATCTAGCGGGGGGCCGCACAGATACGCAGTATTTT.